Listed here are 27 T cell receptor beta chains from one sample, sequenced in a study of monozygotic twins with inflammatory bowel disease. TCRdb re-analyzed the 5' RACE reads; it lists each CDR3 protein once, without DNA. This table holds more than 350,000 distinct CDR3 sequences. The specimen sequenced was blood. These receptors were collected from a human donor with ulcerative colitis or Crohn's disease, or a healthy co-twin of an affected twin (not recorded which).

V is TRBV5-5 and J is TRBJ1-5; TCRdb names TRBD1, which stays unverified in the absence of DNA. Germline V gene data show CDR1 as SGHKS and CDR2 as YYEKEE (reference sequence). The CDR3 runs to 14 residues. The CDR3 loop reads CASSLAQGYEPQHF.

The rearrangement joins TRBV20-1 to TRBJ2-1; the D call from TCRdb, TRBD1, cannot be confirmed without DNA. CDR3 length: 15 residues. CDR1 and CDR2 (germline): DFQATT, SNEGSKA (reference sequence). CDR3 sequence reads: CSARPGTGNHNEQFF.

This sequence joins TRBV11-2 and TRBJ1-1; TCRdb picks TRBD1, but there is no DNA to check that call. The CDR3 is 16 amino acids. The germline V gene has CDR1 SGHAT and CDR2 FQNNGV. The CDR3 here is CASSLMGQGLNTEAFF.

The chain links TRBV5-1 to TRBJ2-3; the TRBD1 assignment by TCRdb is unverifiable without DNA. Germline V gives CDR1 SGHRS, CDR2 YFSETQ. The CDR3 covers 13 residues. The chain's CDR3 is CASSFSGPDTQYF.

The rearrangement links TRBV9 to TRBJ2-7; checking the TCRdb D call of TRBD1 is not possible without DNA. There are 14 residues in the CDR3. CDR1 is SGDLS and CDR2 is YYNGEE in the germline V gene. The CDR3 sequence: CASSGSQGAGDQYF.

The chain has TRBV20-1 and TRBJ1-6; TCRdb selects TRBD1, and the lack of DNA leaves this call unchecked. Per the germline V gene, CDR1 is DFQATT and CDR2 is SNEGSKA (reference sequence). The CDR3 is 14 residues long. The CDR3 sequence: CSARDRTGVSPLHF.

The CDR3 here is CASRFTSLGELFF. This sequence joins TRBV7-2 and TRBJ2-2; TCRdb calls TRBD2, which cannot be checked without DNA. Germline CDR1 and CDR2: SGHTA and FQGNSA. The CDR3 length is 13 residues.

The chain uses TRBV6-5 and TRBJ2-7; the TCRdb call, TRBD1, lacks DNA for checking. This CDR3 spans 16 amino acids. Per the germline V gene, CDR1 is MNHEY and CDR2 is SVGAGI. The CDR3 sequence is CASSYPNLAGFNEQYF.

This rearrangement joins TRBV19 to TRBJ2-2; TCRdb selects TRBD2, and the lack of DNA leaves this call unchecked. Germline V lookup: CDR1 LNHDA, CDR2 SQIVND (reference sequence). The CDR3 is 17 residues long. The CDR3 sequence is CASSIVTSPANTGELFF.

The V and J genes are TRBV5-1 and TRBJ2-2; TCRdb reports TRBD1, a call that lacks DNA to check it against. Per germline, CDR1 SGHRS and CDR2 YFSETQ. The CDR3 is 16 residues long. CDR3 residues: CASSSGDRGNTGELFF.

The CDR3 here is CASSSSYNQPQHF. The chain joins TRBV7-2 to TRBJ1-5. This CDR3 contains 13 residues. CDR1 SGHTA and CDR2 FQGNSA come from the germline V gene.

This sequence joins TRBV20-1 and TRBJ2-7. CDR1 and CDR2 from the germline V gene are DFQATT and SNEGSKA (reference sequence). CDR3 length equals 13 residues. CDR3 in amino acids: CSATKGDSYEQYF.

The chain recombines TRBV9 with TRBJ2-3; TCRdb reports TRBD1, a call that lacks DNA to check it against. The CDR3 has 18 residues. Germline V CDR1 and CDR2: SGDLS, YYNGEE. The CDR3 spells CASSPKFAERGSTDTQYF. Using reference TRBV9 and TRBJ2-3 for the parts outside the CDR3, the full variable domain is DSGVTQTPKHLITATGQRVTLRCSPRSGDLSVYWYQQSLDQGLQFLIQYYNGEERAKGNILERFSAQQFPDLHSELNLSSLELGDSALYFCASSPKFAERGSTDTQYFGPGTRLTVL.

The CDR3 loop is CASSPGAGIMNTEAFF. The chain combines TRBV5-4 with TRBJ1-1; the D gene TCRdb calls, TRBD1, cannot be checked with no DNA. Germline V gives CDR1 SGHNT, CDR2 YYREEE (reference sequence). The CDR3 totals 16 residues.

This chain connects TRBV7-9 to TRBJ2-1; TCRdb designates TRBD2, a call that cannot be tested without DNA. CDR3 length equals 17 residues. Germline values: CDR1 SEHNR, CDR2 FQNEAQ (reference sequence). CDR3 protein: CASSLRPLAGGGNEQFF.

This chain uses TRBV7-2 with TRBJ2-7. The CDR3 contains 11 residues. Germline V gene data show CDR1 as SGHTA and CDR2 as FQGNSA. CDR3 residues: CASSLRNEQYF.

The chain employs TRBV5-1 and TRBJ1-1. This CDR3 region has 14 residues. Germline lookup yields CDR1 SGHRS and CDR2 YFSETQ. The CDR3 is CASSSTVGGTEAFF. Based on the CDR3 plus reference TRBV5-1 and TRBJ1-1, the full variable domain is KAGVTQTPRYLIKTRGQQVTLSCSPISGHRSVSWYQQTPGQGLQFLFEYFSETQRNKGNFPGRFSGRQFSNSRSEMNVSTLELGDSALYLCASSSTVGGTEAFFGQGTRLTVV.

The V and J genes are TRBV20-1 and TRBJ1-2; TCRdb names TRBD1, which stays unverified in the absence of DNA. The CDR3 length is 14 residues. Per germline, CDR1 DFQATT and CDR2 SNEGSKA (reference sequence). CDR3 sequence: CSARDPYTTGFCTF.

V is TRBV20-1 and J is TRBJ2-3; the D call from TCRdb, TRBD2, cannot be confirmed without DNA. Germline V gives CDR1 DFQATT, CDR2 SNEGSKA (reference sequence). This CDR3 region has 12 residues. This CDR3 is CSAGEQKREQYF.

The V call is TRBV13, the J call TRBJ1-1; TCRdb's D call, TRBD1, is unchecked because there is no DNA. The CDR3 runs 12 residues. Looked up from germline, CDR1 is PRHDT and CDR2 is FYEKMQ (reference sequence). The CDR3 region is CASNTGETEAFF.

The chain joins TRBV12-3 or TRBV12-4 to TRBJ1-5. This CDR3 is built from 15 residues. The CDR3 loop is CASTTGLYSNQPQHF.

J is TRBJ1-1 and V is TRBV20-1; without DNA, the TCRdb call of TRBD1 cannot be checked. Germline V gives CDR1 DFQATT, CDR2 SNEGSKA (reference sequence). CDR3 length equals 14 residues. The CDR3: CSARPGSWGTEAFF.

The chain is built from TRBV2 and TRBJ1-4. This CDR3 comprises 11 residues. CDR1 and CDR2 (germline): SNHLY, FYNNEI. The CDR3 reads CASWQNEKLFF. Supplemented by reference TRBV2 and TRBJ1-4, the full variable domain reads EPEVTQTPSHQVTQMGQEVILRCVPISNHLYFYWYRQILGQKVEFLVSFYNNEISEKSEIFDDQFSVERPDGSNFTLKIRSTKLEDSAMYFCASWQNEKLFFGSGTQLSVL.

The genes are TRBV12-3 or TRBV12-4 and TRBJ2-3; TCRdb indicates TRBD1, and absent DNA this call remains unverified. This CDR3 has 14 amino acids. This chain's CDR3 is CASSFTRVTDTQYF.

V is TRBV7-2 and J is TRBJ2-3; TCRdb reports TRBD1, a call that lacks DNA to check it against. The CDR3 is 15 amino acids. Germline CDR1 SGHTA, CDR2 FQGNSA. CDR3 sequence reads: CASSFFAGTTDTQYF.

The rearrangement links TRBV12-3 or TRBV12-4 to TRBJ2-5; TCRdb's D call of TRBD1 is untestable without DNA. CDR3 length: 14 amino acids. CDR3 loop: CASSSRRGAETQYF.

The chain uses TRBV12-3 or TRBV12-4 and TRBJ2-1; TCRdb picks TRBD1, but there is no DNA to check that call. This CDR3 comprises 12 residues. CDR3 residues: CATSKGGNEQFF.